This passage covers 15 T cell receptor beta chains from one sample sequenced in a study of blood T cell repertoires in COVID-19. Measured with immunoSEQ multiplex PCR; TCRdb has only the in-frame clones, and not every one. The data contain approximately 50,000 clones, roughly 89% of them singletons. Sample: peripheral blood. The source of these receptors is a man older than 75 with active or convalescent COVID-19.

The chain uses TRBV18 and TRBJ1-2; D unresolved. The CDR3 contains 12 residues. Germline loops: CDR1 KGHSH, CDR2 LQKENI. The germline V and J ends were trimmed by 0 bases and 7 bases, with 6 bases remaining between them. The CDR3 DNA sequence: TGTGCCAGCTCACCACCGGCAGGTGGCTACACCTTC. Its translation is CASSPPAGGYTF.

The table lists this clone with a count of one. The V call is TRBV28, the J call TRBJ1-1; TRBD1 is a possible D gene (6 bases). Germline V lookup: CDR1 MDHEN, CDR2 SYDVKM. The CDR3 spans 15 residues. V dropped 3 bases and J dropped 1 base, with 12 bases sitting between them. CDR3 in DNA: TGTGCCAGCAGTTTGGTCGGACAGTCGAACACTGAAGCTTTCTTT. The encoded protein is CASSLVGQSNTEAFF.

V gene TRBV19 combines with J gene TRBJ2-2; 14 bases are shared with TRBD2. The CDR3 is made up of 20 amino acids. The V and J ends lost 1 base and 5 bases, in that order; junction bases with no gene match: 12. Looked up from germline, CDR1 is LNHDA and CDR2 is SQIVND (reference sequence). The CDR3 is CASSIVWPRLAGGKTGELFF. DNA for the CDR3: TGTGCCAGTAGTATAGTCTGGCCTAGACTAGCGGGAGGGAAAACCGGGGAGCTGTTTTTT.

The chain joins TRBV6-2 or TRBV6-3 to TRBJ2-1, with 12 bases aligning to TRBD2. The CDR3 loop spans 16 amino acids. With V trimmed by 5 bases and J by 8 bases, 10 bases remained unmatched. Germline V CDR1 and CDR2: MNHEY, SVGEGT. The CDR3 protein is CASSQRRLAGEDEQFF. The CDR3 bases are TGTGCCAGCAGTCAGAGGCGACTAGCGGGAGAGGATGAGCAGTTCTTC.

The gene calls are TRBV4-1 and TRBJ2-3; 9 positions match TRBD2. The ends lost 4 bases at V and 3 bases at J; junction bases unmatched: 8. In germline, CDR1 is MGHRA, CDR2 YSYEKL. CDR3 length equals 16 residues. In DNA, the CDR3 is TGCGCCAGCAGCCCATGGGGCGGGGGGGCTACAGATACGCAGTATTTT. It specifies CASSPWGGGATDTQYF.

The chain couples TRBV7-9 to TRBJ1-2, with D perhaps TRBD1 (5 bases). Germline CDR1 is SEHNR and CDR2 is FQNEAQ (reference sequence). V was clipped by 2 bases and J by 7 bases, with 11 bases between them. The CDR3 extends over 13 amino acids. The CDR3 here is CASSLFAGSGYTF. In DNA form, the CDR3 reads TGTGCCAGCAGCTTATTCGCAGGGTCTGGCTACACCTTC. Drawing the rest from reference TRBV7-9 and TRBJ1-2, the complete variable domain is DTGVSQNPRHKITKRGQNVTFRCDPISEHNRLYWYRQTLGQGPEFLTYFQNEAQLEKSRLLSDRFSAERPKGSFSTLEIQRTEQGDSAMYLCASSLFAGSGYTFGSGTRLTVV.

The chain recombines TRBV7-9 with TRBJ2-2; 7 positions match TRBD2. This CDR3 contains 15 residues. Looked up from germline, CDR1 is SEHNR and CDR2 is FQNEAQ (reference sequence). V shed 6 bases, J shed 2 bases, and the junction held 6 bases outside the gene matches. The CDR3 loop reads CASRKAGFNTGELFF. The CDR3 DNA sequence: TGTGCCAGCAGGAAAGCGGGATTTAACACCGGGGAGCTGTTTTTT.

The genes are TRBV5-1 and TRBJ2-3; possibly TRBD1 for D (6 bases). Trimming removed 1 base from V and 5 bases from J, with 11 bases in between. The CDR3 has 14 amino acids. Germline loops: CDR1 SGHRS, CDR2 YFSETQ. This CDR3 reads CASSLLGGGDTQYF. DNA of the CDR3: TGCGCCAGCAGCTTGTTAGGGGGTGGAGATACGCAGTATTTT.

CDR3 sequence reads: CASSVGTYTGELFF. CDR3 coding DNA: TGTGCCAGCAGCGTCGGGACTTACACCGGGGAGCTGTTTTTT. The rearrangement links TRBV9 to TRBJ2-2; maybe TRBD2 (6 bases). The V and J ends lost 2 bases and 3 bases respectively, with 8 bases between them. CDR3 length: 14 residues. CDR1 is SGDLS, CDR2 YYNGEE, per germline. Full variable domain (rest looked up from reference TRBV9 and TRBJ2-2): DSGVTQTPKHLITATGQRVTLRCSPRSGDLSVYWYQQSLDQGLQFLIQYYNGEERAKGNILERFSAQQFPDLHSELNLSSLELGDSALYFCASSVGTYTGELFFGEGSRLTVL.

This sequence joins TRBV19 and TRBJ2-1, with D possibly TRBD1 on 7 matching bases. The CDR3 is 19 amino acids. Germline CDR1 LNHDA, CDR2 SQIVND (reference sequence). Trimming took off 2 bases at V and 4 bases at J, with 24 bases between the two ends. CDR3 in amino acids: CASSITSRGLVREYNEQFF. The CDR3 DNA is TGTGCCAGTAGTATAACGTCCAGGGGGTTGGTCCGGGAGTACAATGAGCAGTTCTTC.

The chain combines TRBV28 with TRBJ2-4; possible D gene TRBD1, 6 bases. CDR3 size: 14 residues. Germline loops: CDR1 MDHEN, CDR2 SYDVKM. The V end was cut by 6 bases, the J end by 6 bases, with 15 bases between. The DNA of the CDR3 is TGTGCCAGCAGCATACAGGGTAATGGAAACATTCAGTACTTC. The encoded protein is CASSIQGNGNIQYF.

The CDR3 nucleotides are TGTGCCAGCAGCCCCCTGGCGGCGGGGGGCGGGGGCGGGGAGCTGTTTTTT. It encodes CASSPLAAGGGGGELFF. The rearrangement joins TRBV7-2 to TRBJ2-2; 8 bases line up with TRBD2. CDR1 is SGHTA, CDR2 FQGNSA, per germline. The CDR3 has 17 amino acids. V lost 5 bases to trimming and J lost 7 bases; unmatched junction nucleotides: 15.

The CDR3 region is CASSMARTNQPQHF. The CDR3 region has the DNA TGTGCCAGTAGTATGGCAAGAACGAATCAGCCCCAGCATTTT. The genes are TRBV19 and TRBJ1-5; D unclear. Trimming stripped 3 bases from V and 4 bases from J, with 10 bases between. This CDR3 has 14 residues. Germline V lookup: CDR1 LNHDA, CDR2 SQIVND (reference sequence).

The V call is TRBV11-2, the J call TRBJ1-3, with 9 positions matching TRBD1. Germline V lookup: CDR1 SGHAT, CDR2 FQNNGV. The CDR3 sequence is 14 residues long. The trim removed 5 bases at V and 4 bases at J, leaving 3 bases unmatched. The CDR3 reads CASSPTGGGNTIYF. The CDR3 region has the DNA TGTGCCAGCAGCCCAACAGGGGGCGGAAACACCATATATTTT.

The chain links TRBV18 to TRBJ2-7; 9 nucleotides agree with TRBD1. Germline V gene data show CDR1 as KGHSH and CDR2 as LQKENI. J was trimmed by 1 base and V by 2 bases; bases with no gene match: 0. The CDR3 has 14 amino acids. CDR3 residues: CASSPGTGSYEQYF. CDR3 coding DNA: TGTGCCAGCTCACCAGGGACAGGGTCCTACGAGCAGTACTTC.